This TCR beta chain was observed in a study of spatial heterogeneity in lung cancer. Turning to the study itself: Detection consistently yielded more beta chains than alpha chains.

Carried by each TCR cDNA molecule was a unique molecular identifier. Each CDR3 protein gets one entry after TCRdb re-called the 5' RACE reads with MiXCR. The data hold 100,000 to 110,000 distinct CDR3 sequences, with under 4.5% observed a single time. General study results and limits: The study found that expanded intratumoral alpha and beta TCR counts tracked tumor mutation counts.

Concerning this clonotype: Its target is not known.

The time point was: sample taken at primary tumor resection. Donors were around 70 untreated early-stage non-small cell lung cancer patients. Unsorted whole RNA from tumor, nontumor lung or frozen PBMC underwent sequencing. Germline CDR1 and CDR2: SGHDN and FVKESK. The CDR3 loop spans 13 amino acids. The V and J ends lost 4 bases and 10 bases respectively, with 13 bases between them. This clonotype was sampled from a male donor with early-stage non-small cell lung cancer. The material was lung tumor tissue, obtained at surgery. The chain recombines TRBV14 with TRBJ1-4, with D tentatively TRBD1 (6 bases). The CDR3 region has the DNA TGTGCCAGCAGCCCTTCGGGGGCTGGAAAACTGTTTTTT. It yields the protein CASSPSGAGKLFF.